This TCR beta chain appears in the sequencing data of a study of blood T cell repertoires in COVID-19. The table came from immunoSEQ multiplex PCR; TCRdb's copy has only in-frame clones and leaves some out. The sample contains tens of thousands of clones, roughly 80% of which appear only once. V was clipped by 4 bases and J by 0 bases, with 12 bases between them. From germline, CDR1 is SGHKS and CDR2 YYEKEE (reference sequence). This CDR3 region has 15 residues. The rearrangement uses TRBV5-5 and TRBJ2-3; tentative D call: TRBD1 (6 bases). The clonotype originates from a woman at least 80 years old with acute or convalescent COVID-19. Specimen: peripheral blood. The DNA of the CDR3 is TGTGCCAGCAGCCAAGCCGGGACAAGCACAGATACGCAGTATTTT. This sequence encodes CASSQAGTSTDTQYF.